The source of this T cell receptor beta chain is a study of T cells in localized non-small cell lung cancer. Trimming removed 4 bases from V and 6 bases from J; junction bases left unmatched: 11. CDR1 is SGHNT and CDR2 is YYREEE in the germline V gene (reference sequence). The CDR3 spans 17 residues. Method: immunoSEQ multiplex PCR; TCRdb's copy keeps in-frame clones and lacks some. The table has tens of thousands of clones, about 85% seen once; the top ten hold about 2.5%. V gene TRBV5-4 combines with J gene TRBJ2-2; 11 bases match TRBD2. This clonotype was obtained from a man aged 40-75 years with stage II lung adenocarcinoma. This specimen was PBMCs, taken before any cancer treatment. CDR3 sequence reads: CASSPGDSGGAPGELFF. In nucleotides, the CDR3 is TGTGCCAGCAGCCCCGGGGATAGCGGGGGGGCCCCCGGGGAGCTGTTTTTT.